This T cell receptor beta chain was sequenced during a study of human T cells and chemical hapten exposure. Note on this clonotype: Its antigen remains unidentified.

Germline V CDR1 and CDR2: SGHTA, FQGTGA. V lost 11 bases, J lost 2 bases, and 11 bases stayed unmatched. The CDR3 covers 17 residues. Individual cDNA molecules (in the library) carried attached unique molecular identifiers. A single record per CDR3 protein comes from TCRdb applying MiXCR to the RACE reads. This table holds 100,000 to 150,000 distinct CDR3 sequences, around 13% found once. Study-wide results and caveats: Correlating positively with patch test score were the PT1 expanded TCR counts. No alteration of TCRs above 1 in 1000 frequency was seen with DPC sensitization. Among expanded TCRs, significantly more large CDR3 similarity clusters formed than among controls.

Time point here: patch test 1, 2 weeks after DPC sensitization. Treatment denoted: therapeutic diphenylcyclopropenone sensitization with weekly scalp DPC. This sequence was found in a man between 18 and 35 years old with alopecia areata. Some clones in this sample may be carry-over from other donors' samples. The chain joins TRBV7-3 to TRBJ2-3, with 15 bases identical to TRBD2. Specimen: whole blood, collected in connection with sensitization to the hapten diphenylcyclopropenone (DPC). The CDR3 protein is CAGDTGTSGGPTDTQYF. The CDR3, as DNA: TGTGCCGGCGATACCGGGACTAGCGGGGGGCCCACAGATACGCAGTATTTT.